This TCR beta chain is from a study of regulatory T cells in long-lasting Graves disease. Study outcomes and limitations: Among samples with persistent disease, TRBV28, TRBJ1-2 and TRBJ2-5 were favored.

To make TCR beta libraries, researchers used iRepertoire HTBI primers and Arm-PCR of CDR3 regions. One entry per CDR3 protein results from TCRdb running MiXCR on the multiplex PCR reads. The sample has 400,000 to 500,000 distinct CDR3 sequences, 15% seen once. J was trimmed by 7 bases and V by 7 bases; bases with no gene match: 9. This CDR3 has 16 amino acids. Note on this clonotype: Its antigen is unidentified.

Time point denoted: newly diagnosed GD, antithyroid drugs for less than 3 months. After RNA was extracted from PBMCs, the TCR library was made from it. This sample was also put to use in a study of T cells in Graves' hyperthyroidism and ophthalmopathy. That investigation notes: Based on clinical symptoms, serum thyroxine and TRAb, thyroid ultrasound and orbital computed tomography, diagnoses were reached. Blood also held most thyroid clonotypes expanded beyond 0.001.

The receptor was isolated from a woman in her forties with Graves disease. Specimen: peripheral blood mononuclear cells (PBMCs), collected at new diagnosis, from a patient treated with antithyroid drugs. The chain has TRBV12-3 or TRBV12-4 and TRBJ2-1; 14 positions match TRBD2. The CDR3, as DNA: TGTGCCAGCACCCTACTAAGGACTAGCGGGAGGAATGAGCAGTTCTTC. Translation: CASTLLRTSGRNEQFF.